The clone carrying this T cell receptor beta chain occurred a few times. Its cognate antigen is unknown. Unique molecular identifiers were carried by the TCR beta cDNA libraries. TCRdb called the PCR reads again in MiXCR, with one record for every CDR3 protein. The table records 550,000 to 700,000 distinct CDR3 sequences, 40% to 50% of them present only once. These data are taken from a study of post-analysis software for immune sequencing data. Trimming took off 1 base at V and 5 bases at J, with 17 bases between the two ends. In germline, CDR1 is SSHAT, CDR2 FNYEAQ (reference sequence). The CDR3 runs 16 residues. Points from the study as a whole: Patients carried a handful of TRBV segments more frequently than controls did, and TRBV5-6, TRBV5-1 and TRBV20-1 were among them.

The specimen sequenced was blood. The rearrangement uses TRBV7-7 and TRBJ1-2; no reliable D call. The receptor comes from a girl under 18 with multiple sclerosis. The CDR3 sequence: CASSLGEGPGIYGYTF. The CDR3 region has the DNA TGTGCCAGCAGCTTAGGGGAAGGCCCTGGGATTTATGGCTACACCTTC.